The 20 T cell receptor beta chains listed next were all sequenced from one sample in a study of T cells of healthy individuals. TCRdb ran MiXCR on the 5' RACE reads and lists one entry per CDR3 protein. This table has under 70,000 distinct CDR3 sequences, 14% to 15% appearing once. The receptors originated from a human donor in good health.

In this sample, this clonotype turned up a few times. The chain is built from TRBV5-1 and TRBJ1-1; D is uncertain. There are 14 residues in the CDR3. Germline lookup yields CDR1 SGHRS and CDR2 YFSETQ. Trimming pared 4 bases from V and 7 bases from J, leaving 17 bases between. The CDR3 sequence: CASSPSVSVIEAFF. CDR3 nucleotide sequence: TGCGCCAGCAGCCCTTCGGTGAGCGTTATTGAAGCTTTCTTT.

This clonotype was detected ten times or more. The chain couples TRBV4-3 to TRBJ1-4, with a possible D match to TRBD1 (6 bases). Trimming removed 1 base from V and 8 bases from J, with 20 bases in between. The CDR3 is 17 amino acids. Per the germline V gene, CDR1 is LGHNA and CDR2 is YSLEER. The CDR3 nucleotides read TGCGCCAGCAGCCAAGTTGGCGGGGGCGTATGGGGCGAAAAACTGTTTTTT. Translating gives CASSQVGGGVWGEKLFF.

This rearrangement joins TRBV30 to TRBJ1-3; D is possibly TRBD1 (5 bases). This CDR3 is 14 amino acids long. Trimming removed 4 bases at V and 2 bases at J, with 12 bases between. Per germline, CDR1 GTSNPN and CDR2 SVGIG (reference sequence). The CDR3 DNA follows: TGTGCCTGGACCCCGGGAGGGGCTGGAAACACCATATATTTT. Its translation is CAWTPGGAGNTIYF.

This clonotype has more than one count but fewer than ten. The CDR3: CASSDRDSFNYGYTF. The CDR3 nucleotides read TGTGCCAGCAGTGACCGGGACAGCTTTAACTATGGCTACACCTTC. This chain links TRBV2 with TRBJ1-2, with 7 bases matching TRBD1. The CDR3 runs to 15 residues. V shed 3 bases and J 1 base; nucleotides not matched to a gene: 5. Germline assignment: CDR1 SNHLY and CDR2 FYNNEI. The full variable domain, rest sourced from reference TRBV2 and TRBJ1-2, is EPEVTQTPSHQVTQMGQEVILRCVPISNHLYFYWYRQILGQKVEFLVSFYNNEISEKSEIFDDQFSVERPDGSNFTLKIRSTKLEDSAMYFCASSDRDSFNYGYTFGSGTRLTVV.

This clonotype turned up a few times. The J gene is TRBJ1-2, the V gene TRBV19; TRBD1 agrees at 11 bases. Trimming removed 1 base from V and 8 bases from J; junction bases left unmatched: 9. The CDR3 has 16 residues. Looked up from germline, CDR1 is LNHDA and CDR2 is SQIVND (reference sequence). The CDR3 reads CASSIGGQGAVRGYTF. The CDR3, as DNA: TGTGCCAGTAGTATAGGCGGACAGGGGGCTGTGAGGGGCTACACCTTC.

There are many counts of this clonotype. The chain recombines TRBV7-8 with TRBJ2-1, with D hard to call. The CDR3 runs 15 residues. Germline CDR1 SGHVS, CDR2 FQNEAQ. Trimming stripped 5 bases from V and 8 bases from J, with 19 bases between. CDR3 residues: CASSPKLIDRDEQFF. As DNA, the CDR3 is TGTGCCAGCAGCCCTAAACTAATCGATCGGGATGAGCAGTTCTTC.

There are many counts of this clonotype. This chain links TRBV2 with TRBJ1-2, with TRBD1 identical over 7 bases. With V trimmed by 1 base and J by 14 bases, 10 bases remained unmatched. CDR1 is SNHLY and CDR2 is FYNNEI in the germline V gene. The CDR3 is made up of 13 amino acids. CDR3 bases: TGTGCCAGCAGTGAAGGGTGGGACAGTCCGAGGACCTTC. Its translation: CASSEGWDSPRTF.

This clonotype was observed many times. The chain joins TRBV7-9 to TRBJ2-7; no clear D. Trimming took 5 bases from V and 1 from J, leaving 21 bases between them. The length of the CDR3 is 17 residues. CDR1 SEHNR and CDR2 FQNEAQ come from the germline V gene (reference sequence). CDR3 nucleotide sequence: TGTGCCAGCAGCCCAGACATGGTGGGCGATAGATCCTACGAGCAGTACTTC. Encoded protein: CASSPDMVGDRSYEQYF.

The chain combines TRBV10-3 with TRBJ2-3; 13 nucleotides match TRBD2. CDR3 length: 14 residues. With 10 bases clipped from V and 4 bases from J, the junction kept 5 bases outside the gene matches. Germline V gene lookup returns CDR1 ENHRY and CDR2 SYGVKD. This chain's CDR3 is CATGLAGEADTQYF. The CDR3 region has the DNA TGTGCCACAGGACTAGCGGGAGAGGCAGATACGCAGTATTTT.

The chain joins TRBV9 to TRBJ1-3; D gene ambiguous. V dropped 0 bases and J dropped 4 bases, with 8 bases sitting between them. Germline assignment: CDR1 SGDLS and CDR2 YYNGEE. The CDR3 runs to 14 residues. The CDR3 sequence: CASSVALKGNTIYF. The DNA for the CDR3 is TGTGCCAGCAGCGTAGCTCTGAAAGGAAACACCATATATTTT.

In this sample, this clonotype turned up many times. The rearrangement links TRBV5-4 to TRBJ1-4; 7 nucleotides align to TRBD1. The germline gives CDR1 SGHNT, CDR2 YYREEE (reference sequence). The CDR3 extends over 16 amino acids. The junction had 4 bases not matched to a gene; V was cut back by 2 bases and J by 0 bases. The CDR3 DNA is TGTGCCAGCAGCTTTAAAACAGGGGCAACTAATGAAAAACTGTTTTTT. It is translated as CASSFKTGATNEKLFF.

This clonotype came up a few times. The rearrangement joins TRBV6-5 to TRBJ2-3, with D unresolved. CDR1 MNHEY and CDR2 SVGAGI come from the germline V gene. The ends were cut back, 4 bases at V and 2 bases at J, with 10 bases in the middle. The CDR3 length is 14 residues. The CDR3 protein is CASSWIGDTDTQYF. The CDR3 bases are TGTGCCAGCAGTTGGATTGGAGACACAGATACGCAGTATTTT.

This clonotype occurred many times. This sequence joins TRBV9 and TRBJ2-7; the D gene could be TRBD1 or TRBD2 (6 bases each). Looked up from germline, CDR1 is SGDLS and CDR2 is YYNGEE. V was pared by 0 bases and J by 1 base, with 11 bases between. This CDR3 is 15 amino acids long. The CDR3: CASSVGGGQSYEQYF. CDR3 in DNA: TGTGCCAGCAGCGTAGGAGGGGGGCAATCCTACGAGCAGTACTTC.

This clonotype came up many times. The CDR3 loop reads CASSQPGGTDTQYF. CDR3 bases: TGTGCCAGCAGCCAGCCGGGTGGCACAGATACGCAGTATTTT. V is TRBV7-9 and J is TRBJ2-3, with D unclear. CDR3 length equals 14 residues. The germline V gene has CDR1 SEHNR and CDR2 FQNEAQ (reference sequence). The V and J ends lost 5 bases and 1 base respectively, with 10 bases between them.

This clonotype was detected many times. The chain combines TRBV19 with TRBJ2-7; TRBD2 matches at 9 bases. Germline V gene sequence: CDR1 LNHDA, CDR2 SQIVND (reference sequence). V lost 9 bases, J lost 7 bases, and 13 bases stayed unmatched. The CDR3 loop spans 14 amino acids. CDR3 coding DNA: TGTGCCAGCAAGGGGGTAGCGGGAGCGAGGGAGCAGTACTTC. Translating it yields CASKGVAGAREQYF.

V usage is TRBV12-3 or TRBV12-4 and J usage is TRBJ1-2; 11 bases map to TRBD1. The CDR3 spans 20 residues. The V segment lost 5 bases and the J segment 2 bases; nucleotides outside the gene matches: 19. This chain's CDR3 is CASSPGTGGPTPSGNYGYTF. CDR3 coding DNA: TGTGCCAGCAGTCCCGGGACAGGGGGGCCCACTCCTTCTGGAAACTATGGCTACACCTTC.

The chain combines TRBV7-9 with TRBJ1-4; D remains unclear. V lost 2 bases and J 7 bases, leaving 14 bases between the germline ends. CDR1 and CDR2 from the germline V gene are SEHNR and FQNEAQ (reference sequence). This CDR3 is built from 15 residues. For the CDR3, the DNA is TGTGCCAGCAGCTTACCGGGCGATAAGTTTGAAAAACTGTTTTTT. Its protein product is CASSLPGDKFEKLFF.

This clonotype was found many times. The rearrangement links TRBV7-8 to TRBJ1-5; tentatively, D is TRBD1 (5 bases). V dropped 1 base and J dropped 2 bases, with 6 bases sitting between them. The CDR3 consists of 14 residues. Germline CDR1 SGHVS, CDR2 FQNEAQ. The DNA of the CDR3 is TGTGCCAGCAGCTTAGGAGGGGGCAATCAGCCCCAGCATTTT. Protein sequence: CASSLGGGNQPQHF. The variable domain in full, completed from reference TRBV7-8 and TRBJ1-5, reads GAGVSQSPRYKVAKRGQDVALRCDPISGHVSLFWYQQALGQGPEFLTYFQNEAQLDKSGLPSDRFFAERPEGSVSTLKIQRTQQEDSAVYLCASSLGGGNQPQHFGDGTRLSIL.

This clonotype came up many times. V gene TRBV7-2 combines with J gene TRBJ2-2; either TRBD1 or TRBD2 may fit D (5 bases each). Trimming took 10 bases from V and 4 from J, leaving 25 bases between them. This CDR3 comprises 17 residues. Germline lookup yields CDR1 SGHTA and CDR2 FQGNSA. The CDR3 coding sequence is TGTGCCACCATCGGGGCGTTTCTCGGGATGGGCACCGGGGAGCTGTTTTTT. Translation: CATIGAFLGMGTGELFF.

This clonotype was recorded at least ten times. This chain uses TRBV12-3 or TRBV12-4 with TRBJ1-3; D remains ambiguous. CDR3 length: 15 amino acids. V was clipped by 5 bases and J by 0 bases, with 11 bases between them. CDR3 amino acids: CASSRAGISGNTIYF. The CDR3 DNA follows: TGTGCCAGCAGTAGGGCAGGTATCTCTGGAAACACCATATATTTT.